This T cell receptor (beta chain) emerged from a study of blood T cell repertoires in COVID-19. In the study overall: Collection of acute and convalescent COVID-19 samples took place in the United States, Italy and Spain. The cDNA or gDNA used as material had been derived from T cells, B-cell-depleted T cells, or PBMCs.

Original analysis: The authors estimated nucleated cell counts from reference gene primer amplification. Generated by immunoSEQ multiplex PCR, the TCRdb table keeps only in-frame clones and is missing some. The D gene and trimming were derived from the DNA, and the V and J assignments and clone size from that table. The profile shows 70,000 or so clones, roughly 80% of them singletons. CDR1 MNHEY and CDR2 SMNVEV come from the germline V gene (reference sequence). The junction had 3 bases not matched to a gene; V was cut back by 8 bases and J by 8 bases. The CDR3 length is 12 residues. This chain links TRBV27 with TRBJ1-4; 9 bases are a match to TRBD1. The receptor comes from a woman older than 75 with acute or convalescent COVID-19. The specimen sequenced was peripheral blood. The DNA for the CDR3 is TGTGCCAGCCGAGGGACAGGGGAAAAACTGTTTTTT. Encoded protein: CASRGTGEKLFF.